This TCR beta chain came from a study of cytomegalovirus exposure and HLA in healthy donors. A multiplex PCR was run with 60 Vbeta primers and 13 Jbeta primers. Clones were sequenced by immunoSEQ multiplex PCR, and TCRdb holds only the in-frame ones, with some missing. The table shows around 92,000 clones, with about 80% occurring only once. V lost 8 bases and J 4 bases, leaving 14 bases between the germline ends. The CDR3 length is 13 residues. Germline V lookup: CDR1 SEHNR, CDR2 FQNEAQ (reference sequence). The TCR was taken from a man in his sixties in good health and CMV-seropositive. The sequencing input was PBMCs. The V gene is TRBV7-9, the J gene TRBJ1-2; D is ambiguous. CDR3 sequence reads: CASVGRNSYGYTF. The CDR3 bases are TGTGCCAGCGTAGGCAGGAACTCCTATGGCTACACCTTC.